This T cell receptor beta chain originates from a study of STAT3 mutations in large granular lymphocyte leukemia. From germline, CDR1 is MNHEY and CDR2 SVGAGI. The CDR3 runs 13 residues. Trimming took 8 bases from V and 4 from J, leaving 9 bases between them. Broader study findings: In T-cell large granular lymphocyte leukemia, about half of patients showed multiple immunodominant subclonotypes. No sample exists from the first appearance of each clone. In some patients, a small highly pathogenic clone possibly went undetected.

Notes on this clone: The antigen is undetermined.

Average productive template count per sample was approximately 40,000. Some clones are missing from TCRdb's copy, which holds only in-frame ones; the method was immunoSEQ multiplex PCR. This table holds about 9,300 clones, approximately 90% found once. Sequenced input: peripheral blood mononuclear cells. This TCR was sampled from a man at least 80 years old with T-cell large granular lymphocyte leukemia. Some clones in this sample may be carry-over from other donors' samples. This rearrangement joins TRBV6-5 to TRBJ1-6; D call uncertain. The CDR3 DNA reads TGTGCCAGCGGGGTTCGATATAATTCACCCCTCCACTTT. It is translated as CASGVRYNSPLHF.